Listed below are T cell receptor beta chains from one sample, sequenced in a study of shared clonotypes between healthy human individuals. Assay: immunoSEQ multiplex PCR; the TCRdb copy retains only in-frame clones and omits some. The data contain 780,000 or so clones, about two thirds of them singletons. Sequencing was done on a sample of memory CD4+ T cells sorted from blood. These receptors were collected from a woman aged 25 to 45 in good health. Each CDR3 is given with its conserved first and last residue. The order of the fields is V gene, J gene, CDR3 length, clone size, D gene, CDR3 DNA, CDR3 protein. D genes are given only for firm matches. Size is omitted from some rows. Given values are once, few, many or a class for expanded clones.

>TRBV14|TRBJ2-1|15|once|TRBD2
TGTGCCAGCAGCTGGGGACTAGCGGGAGCAGCAGAGCAGTTCTTC
CASSWGLAGAAEQFF
>TRBV19|TRBJ2-7|14|once|TRBD1
TGTGCCAGTAGTGGGACAGGGGTCTCCTACGAGCAGTACTTC
CASSGTGVSYEQYF
>TRBV25-1|TRBJ2-1|15|many|NA
TGTGCCAGCAGTGAAGGGCAGGGGAGATACAATGAGCAGTTCTTC
CASSEGQGRYNEQFF
>TRBV19|TRBJ2-3|13|NA|NA
TGTGCCACCGGGACACCTGGGGCAGATACGCAGTATTTT
CATGTPGADTQYF
>TRBV6-1|TRBJ2-1|14|NA|NA
TGTGCCAGCAGTGAAGGGGGAGTGATAAATGAGCAGTTCTTC
CASSEGGVINEQFF
>TRBV28|TRBJ2-1|17|NA|TRBD2
TGTGCCAGCAGGCCGTTGACTAGCGGGACTCTCAACAATGAGCAGTTCTTC
CASRPLTSGTLNNEQFF
>TRBV15|TRBJ2-5|15|NA|NA
TGTGCCACCAGCAGAGATAGGGGTCCCCAAGAGACCCAGTACTTC
CATSRDRGPQETQYF
>TRBV4-2|TRBJ2-2|12|NA|NA
TGTGCCAGCGGACTCAACACCGGGGAGCTGTTTTTT
CASGLNTGELFF
>TRBV5-1|TRBJ2-6|16|few|NA
TGCGCCAGCAGCTTGGAAAGCGGCTCTGGGGCCAACGTCCTGACTTTC
CASSLESGSGANVLTF
>TRBV29-1|TRBJ2-1|13|NA|NA
TGCAGCTCTCCTGGGGGGCTCCACAATGAGCAGTTCTTC
CSSPGGLHNEQFF
>TRBV7-9|TRBJ2-7|15|NA|TRBD1
TGTGCCAGCAGCAAAGTCGGGACAGGGGTGAGCGAGCAGTACTTC
CASSKVGTGVSEQYF
>TRBV27|TRBJ2-2|14|NA|NA
TGTGCCAGCAGTTTATCGCGGAACACCGGGGAGCTGTTTTTT
CASSLSRNTGELFF
>TRBV5-1|TRBJ2-4|16|few|TRBD2
TGCGCCAGCAGCTTTGGCGGGAGGGCCGATCTTGACATTCAGTACTTC
CASSFGGRADLDIQYF
>TRBV29-1|TRBJ1-2|12|few|TRBD1
TGCAGCGCGGACAGGGCTAACTATGGCTACACCTTC
CSADRANYGYTF
>TRBV5-1|TRBJ2-1|18|NA|NA
TGCGCCAGCAGCTTGGATGCCCTCCGGGTAAGCTCCTACAATGAGCAGTTCTTC
CASSLDALRVSSYNEQFF
>TRBV30|TRBJ1-2|16|few|NA
TGTGCTTATCCCCCGGGACCCATACCCCGGGACTATGGCTACACCTTC
CAYPPGPIPRDYGYTF
>TRBV30|TRBJ1-6|14|NA|NA
TGTGCCTGGAGAAAGAGCTCCTATAATTCACCCCTCCACTTT
CAWRKSSYNSPLHF
>TRBV28|TRBJ2-3|13|NA|NA
TGTGCCAGCAGTTTGGCGGCGGCAGATACGCAGTATTTT
CASSLAAADTQYF
>TRBV4-2|TRBJ1-1|15|NA|NA
TGTGCCAGCAGGCTAAAACAGGCCGGGAACACTGAAGCTTTCTTT
CASRLKQAGNTEAFF
>TRBV19|TRBJ2-3|14|NA|TRBD2
TGTGCCAGTAGTAGCCGACTAGCCGCAGATACGCAGTATTTT
CASSSRLAADTQYF
>TRBV7-2|TRBJ1-4|15|NA|NA
TGTGCCAGCAGCTTAGAACCGGCCCTCGGTGAAAAACTGTTTTTT
CASSLEPALGEKLFF
>TRBV10-3|TRBJ2-5|12|few|NA
TGTGCCATCAGCGGGGCCCAAGAGACCCAGTACTTC
CAISGAQETQYF
>TRBV5-1|TRBJ1-1|17|once|NA
TGCGCCAGCAGCTTCGGGATTTCCCTCGAGGGGAACACTGAAGCTTTCTTT
CASSFGISLEGNTEAFF